The rows below give T cell receptor beta chains drawn from one sample of a study of molecular identifiers for immune sequencing clone quantification. A single record per CDR3 protein comes from TCRdb applying MiXCR to the PCR reads. The sample has 460,000 or so distinct CDR3 sequences; about a fifth are singletons. The material sequenced was naive CD8+ T cells from blood, with Jurkat cell RNA spiked in. The receptors stem from a human donor in good health. Some libraries in this study had Jurkat cell RNA spiked in. Each CDR3 is given with its conserved first and last residue. The D gene is left open where the match is weak. Some rows mark clone size as missing; the rest say once, few, many or name a class of expanded clone.

>TRBV7-2|.|many|TRBJ2-7
TGTGCCAGCAGCTTAATCCAGGGAGAACACGAGCAGTACTTC
CASSLIQGEHEQYF
>TRBV27|.|many|TRBJ2-7
TGTGCCAGCAGTCCAGATGAGGGCGTAGACGAGCAGTACTTC
CASSPDEGVDEQYF
>TRBV19|.|many|TRBJ2-3
TGTGCCAGTAGTACACTAGTGTCCTCCACAGATACGCAGTATTTT
CASSTLVSSTDTQYF
>TRBV6-2/TRBV6-3|TRBD1|few|TRBJ2-3
TGTGCCAGCAGTTACCCCATACAGGGGGTATTTGTCACAGATACGCAGTATTTT
CASSYPIQGVFVTDTQYF
>TRBV24-1|TRBD2|.|TRBJ2-1
TGTGCCACCAGTGATTCTGCCCGGGAGGGTGAGCAGTTCTTC
CATSDSAREGEQFF
>TRBV5-5|.|.|TRBJ2-7
TGTGCCAGCAGAGCTCCCTCCTACGAGCAGTACTTC
CASRAPSYEQYF
>TRBV6-2/TRBV6-3|.|many|TRBJ2-7
TGTGCCAGCAGCTCGGGACACTGGTACTTC
CASSSGHWYF
>TRBV30|.|many|TRBJ2-1
TGTGCCTGGAGTGTTCAGGGGAATGAGCAGTTCTTC
CAWSVQGNEQFF
>TRBV20-1|.|.|TRBJ1-2
TGCAGTGCTAGGGAATACGACCCTGACACCCCTAACTATGGCTACACCTTC
CSAREYDPDTPNYGYTF
>TRBV12-3/TRBV12-4|.|many|TRBJ1-2
TGTGCCAGCAGTTCACACTCTTTGGTCCCCGGCTATGGCTACACCTTC
CASSSHSLVPGYGYTF
>TRBV15|.|few|TRBJ2-7
TGTGCCACCAGCAGAGTGGGGGGCCCAGAAACCTACGAGCAGTACTTC
CATSRVGGPETYEQYF
>TRBV12-5|.|many|TRBJ1-4
TGTGCTAGTGGTTTCAATTCTGGACATATATATGAAAAACTGTTTTTT
CASGFNSGHIYEKLFF
>TRBV7-9|.|.|TRBJ2-1
TGTGCCAGCAGCTTAGACGGAGGGGGCGTAGCCTACAATGAGCAGTTCTTC
CASSLDGGGVAYNEQFF
>TRBV7-2|.|few|TRBJ2-7
TGTGCCAGCAGCTTAGACGGGTCCTACCCCTACGAGCAGTACTTC
CASSLDGSYPYEQYF
>TRBV19|.|.|TRBJ2-7
TGTGCCAATAGTACTAGGACAGCCTACGAGCAGTACTTC
CANSTRTAYEQYF
>TRBV28|.|.|TRBJ2-3
TGTGCCAGCAGTTCGACTGGGCCCTTTGCAGATACGCAGTATTTT
CASSSTGPFADTQYF
>TRBV19|TRBD2|few|TRBJ2-5
TGTGCCAGTAGTATAGAATGGACTAGCGGGGAAGAGACCCAGTACTTC
CASSIEWTSGEETQYF
>TRBV7-8|TRBD1|.|TRBJ2-1
TGTGCCAGCGGCTTGGGACAGGGGATGGGTGAGCAGTTCTTC
CASGLGQGMGEQFF
>TRBV7-2|.|.|TRBJ1-2
TGTGCCGGCAGCTTAGAAATTGTGCCCATCTATGGCTACACCTTC
CAGSLEIVPIYGYTF
>TRBV9|.|few|TRBJ2-3
TGTGCCAGCAGCCCCCGGACCTTCACAGATACGCAGTATTTT
CASSPRTFTDTQYF
>TRBV7-6|.|.|TRBJ2-1
TGTGCCAGCAGCTTGGGGACGGGAATTAATGAGCAGTTCTTC
CASSLGTGINEQFF
>TRBV6-2/TRBV6-3|.|many|TRBJ1-1
TGTGCCAGCAGTTACTTGACCACAATATCGTGGAAATCGAACACTGAAGCTTTCTTT
CASSYLTTISWKSNTEAFF
>TRBV20-1|TRBD2|.|TRBJ2-5
TGCAGTGCTAGAGGAGGAGCGGCTAGCGGGAGGGCCGGATCAGAGACCCAGTACTTC
CSARGGAASGRAGSETQYF
>TRBV12-5|.|many|TRBJ1-1
TGTGCTAGTGGTTTGTTACAGGGCCGGGTGAACACTGAAGCTTTCTTT
CASGLLQGRVNTEAFF
>TRBV4-1|.|.|TRBJ1-2
TGCGCCAGCAGCCAAGATATCAAAAGTCTGGGGATGTATGGCTACACCTTC
CASSQDIKSLGMYGYTF
>TRBV4-2|.|many|TRBJ1-2
TGTGCCAGCAGCCAACTCAGCTGGAACCCTAACTATGGCTACACCTTC
CASSQLSWNPNYGYTF
>TRBV19|TRBD1|many|TRBJ1-5
TGTGCCAGTAGTGGACAGGGGGCACAGCCCCAGCATTTT
CASSGQGAQPQHF
>TRBV7-2|TRBD1|many|TRBJ1-1
TGTGCCAGCAGCTTACCGACAGGGTTTAACACTGAAGCTTTCTTT
CASSLPTGFNTEAFF
>TRBV29-1|.|many|TRBJ2-7
TGCAGCGTTCAGGACCAGAAGTACGAGCAGTACTTC
CSVQDQKYEQYF
>TRBV5-1|TRBD2|.|TRBJ2-1
TGCGCCAGCAGCTCCGATGGGACTAGCGGGAGTGCCAATGAGCAGTTCTTC
CASSSDGTSGSANEQFF
>TRBV19|.|.|TRBJ2-1
TGTGCCTGTAGTATAGCCCCGACCCCCGGCAATGAGCAGTTCTTC
CACSIAPTPGNEQFF
>TRBV30|.|many|TRBJ2-7
TGTGCCTGGAGACCCGGGGTGGCGGCCTCCTACGAGCAGTACTTC
CAWRPGVAASYEQYF
>TRBV7-8|.|.|TRBJ2-3
TGTGCCAGCAGCTTAGTGTGGACGGAAAAAAGCACAGATACGCAGTATTTT
CASSLVWTEKSTDTQYF
>TRBV4-1|.|.|TRBJ1-1
TGCGCCAGCAGCCAAGGAACGATACTTTACACTGAAGCTTTCTTT
CASSQGTILYTEAFF
>TRBV7-9|.|few|TRBJ1-1
TGTGCCAGCAGCTTGCCAGGAATAATGAACACTGAAGCTTTCTTT
CASSLPGIMNTEAFF
>TRBV5-1|.|few|TRBJ2-2
TGCGCCAGCAGCTGGGCTATTGTTGGCCCCGGGGAGCTGTTTTTT
CASSWAIVGPGELFF
>TRBV30|TRBD1|many|TRBJ1-5
TGTGCCTGGAGTAGGACAGGGGCTGGCAATCAGCCCCAGCATTTT
CAWSRTGAGNQPQHF
>TRBV4-1|.|.|TRBJ2-2
TGCGCCAGCAGCCAACCCCCGAACGGGAACACCGGGGAGCTGTTTTTT
CASSQPPNGNTGELFF
>TRBV4-2|.|.|TRBJ1-3
TGTGCCAGCAGCCAAGGGATGTCTCCCTCTGGAAACACCATATATTTT
CASSQGMSPSGNTIYF
>TRBV12-3/TRBV12-4|.|.|TRBJ2-1
TGTGCCAGCAGTACCCCGGGACATGGCACCGGGGAGCAGTTCTTC
CASSTPGHGTGEQFF
>TRBV7-9|.|many|TRBJ1-1
TGTGCCAGCAGCTTAGCGTTGGGTTCCGTCACTGAAGCTTTCTTT
CASSLALGSVTEAFF
>TRBV15|.|.|TRBJ2-7
TGTGCCACCAGCGAGGGACAAGCCTACGAGCAGTACTTC
CATSEGQAYEQYF
>TRBV6-1|.|few|TRBJ2-7
TGTGCCAGCGGGCTTGCGGGGACCTACGAGCAGTACTTC
CASGLAGTYEQYF
>TRBV14|.|many|TRBJ2-5
TGTGCCAGCAGCCAAGATTCGGCTCCACAGGAGACCCAGTACTTC
CASSQDSAPQETQYF
>TRBV29-1|.|many|TRBJ2-2
TGCAGCGTTGAACAGAGCACCGGGGAGCTGTTTTTT
CSVEQSTGELFF
>TRBV27|.|.|TRBJ2-7
TGTGCCAGCAGTCTCCAAGCCCACTACGAGCAGTACTTC
CASSLQAHYEQYF
>TRBV25-1|.|.|TRBJ1-4
TGTGCCAGCAGTGATTACGGCTTATCAACTAATGAAAAACTGTTTTTT
CASSDYGLSTNEKLFF
>TRBV6-2/TRBV6-3|TRBD1|.|TRBJ1-2
TGTGCCAGCAGTCCCCTAACGACAGGGACTGGCTACACCTTC
CASSPLTTGTGYTF
>TRBV6-1|.|many|TRBJ1-1
TGTGCCAGATCACAGGGCCCGAACACTGAAGCTTTCTTT
CARSQGPNTEAFF
>TRBV28|TRBD1|many|TRBJ1-1
TGTGCCAGCAGTTTCTATGACAGGGGTAACACTGAAGCTTTCTTT
CASSFYDRGNTEAFF
>TRBV6-5|.|many|TRBJ2-5
TGTGCCAGCAGTTACTCGATGGGGGTAATCGAGACCCAGTACTTC
CASSYSMGVIETQYF
>TRBV4-3|TRBD1|.|TRBJ2-7
TGCGCCAGCAGCCAAGGGTACAGGGGGCCCTACGAGCAGTACTTC
CASSQGYRGPYEQYF
>TRBV7-9|TRBD1|many|TRBJ2-5
TGTGCCAGCAGCACCGGGACAGGGGGAAGTTTAGAGACCCAGTACTTC
CASSTGTGGSLETQYF
>TRBV27|TRBD1|few|TRBJ2-3
TGTGCCAGCAGTTTAGGGACAGGGCTTGGCACAGATACGCAGTATTTT
CASSLGTGLGTDTQYF
>TRBV7-2|TRBD1|many|TRBJ1-1
TGTGCCAGCAGCTTAGAAGTGAGGGACAGCCGAGGGTTGAACACTGAAGCTTTCTTT
CASSLEVRDSRGLNTEAFF